The entry below describes one T cell receptor beta chain. Produced via immunoSEQ multiplex PCR; TCRdb's table is partial and in-frame only. The sample carries approximately 77,000 clones, roughly 88% recorded once. The sample is drawn from a study of OX40 agonist ivuxolimab in advanced cancers. CDR3 length equals 12 residues. Germline V CDR1 and CDR2: SGHNT, YENEEA. V lost 10 bases and J lost 5, with 11 bases in between. The sequence came from an adult with an advanced solid tumor such as melanoma, head and neck, liver or kidney cancer. The specimen was CD4+ or CD8+ T cells sorted from blood, collected in a trial of the OX40 agonist ivuxolimab. This chain connects TRBV11-3 to TRBJ1-4; D might be TRBD1 (6 bases). The CDR3 protein is CATGGQNEKLFF. CDR3 in DNA: TGTGCCACCGGAGGACAGAATGAAAAACTGTTTTTT.